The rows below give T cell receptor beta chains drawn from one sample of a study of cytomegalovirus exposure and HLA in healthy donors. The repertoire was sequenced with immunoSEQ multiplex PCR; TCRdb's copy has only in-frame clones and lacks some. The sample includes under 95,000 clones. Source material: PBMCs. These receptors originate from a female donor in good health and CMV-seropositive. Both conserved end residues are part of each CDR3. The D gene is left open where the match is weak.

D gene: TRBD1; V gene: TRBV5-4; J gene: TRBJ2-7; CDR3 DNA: TGTGCCAGCAGTTCCCAAGGGGGCGCTTCCTACGAGCAGTACTTC; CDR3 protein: CASSSQGGASYEQYF
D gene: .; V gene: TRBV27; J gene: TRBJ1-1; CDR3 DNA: TGTGCCAGCAGTTTATCGAGTTCCGGAGGCACTGAAGCTTTCTTT; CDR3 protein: CASSLSSSGGTEAFF
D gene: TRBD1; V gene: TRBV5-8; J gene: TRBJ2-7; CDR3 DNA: TGTGCCAGCAGCTTGGCCCTAGGACAGGGGCTAATCTCCTACGAGCAGTACTTC; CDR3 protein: CASSLALGQGLISYEQYF
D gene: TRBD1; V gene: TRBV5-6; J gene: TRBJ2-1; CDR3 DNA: TGTGCCAGCAGTCGCCGACAGGGGGCTCGCAATGAGCAGTTCTTC; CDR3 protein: CASSRRQGARNEQFF
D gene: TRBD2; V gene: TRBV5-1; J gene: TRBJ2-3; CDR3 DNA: TGCGCCAGCAGCTCACATAGACTAGCGACTAGCACAGATACGCAGTATTTT; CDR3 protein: CASSSHRLATSTDTQYF
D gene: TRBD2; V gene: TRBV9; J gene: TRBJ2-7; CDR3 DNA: TGTGCCAGCAGCGTAGACTCGGGGGGGCGAAACGAGCAGTACTTC; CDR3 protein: CASSVDSGGRNEQYF
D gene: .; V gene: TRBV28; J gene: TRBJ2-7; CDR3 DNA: TGTGCCAGCAGTTTTAGCCCTTCAACCTCCTACGAGCAGTACTTC; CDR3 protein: CASSFSPSTSYEQYF
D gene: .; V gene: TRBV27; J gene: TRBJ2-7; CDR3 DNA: TGTGCCAGCAGTTTATTGGACACAGAGGAGCAGTACTTC; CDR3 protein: CASSLLDTEEQYF
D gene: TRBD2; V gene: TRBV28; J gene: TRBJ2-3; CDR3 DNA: TGTGCCAGCAGATCCACTAGCGCTTTAAGCACAGATACGCAGTATTTT; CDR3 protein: CASRSTSALSTDTQYF
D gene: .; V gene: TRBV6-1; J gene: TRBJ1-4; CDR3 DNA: TGTGCCAGCAGTGCCCATTGGGCAGGGACAACTAATGAAAAACTGTTTTTT; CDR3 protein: CASSAHWAGTTNEKLFF
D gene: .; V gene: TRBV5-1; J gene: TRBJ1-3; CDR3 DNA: TGCGCCAGCAGCATGGGAGCCTCTGGAAACACCATATATTTT; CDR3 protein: CASSMGASGNTIYF
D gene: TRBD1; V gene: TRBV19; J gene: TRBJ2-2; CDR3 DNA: TGTGCCAGTAGTATTCGGGTGGGGACAGGGACCGGGGAGCTGTTTTTT; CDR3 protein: CASSIRVGTGTGELFF
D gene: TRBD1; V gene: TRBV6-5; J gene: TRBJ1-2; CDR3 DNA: TGTGCCAGCAGTAGACAGGGTGGGAATGGCTACACCTTC; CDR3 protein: CASSRQGGNGYTF
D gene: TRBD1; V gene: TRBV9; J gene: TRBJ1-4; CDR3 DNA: TGTGCCAGCAGCGTAGACGTGGGACAGGGGGTCGAAAAACTGTTTTTT; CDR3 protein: CASSVDVGQGVEKLFF
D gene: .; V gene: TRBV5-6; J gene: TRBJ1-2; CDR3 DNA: TGTGCCAGCAGCTTGTTGTCCAGGGGCCGGGATGGCTACACCTTC; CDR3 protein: CASSLLSRGRDGYTF
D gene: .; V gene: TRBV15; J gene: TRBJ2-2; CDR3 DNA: TGTGCCACCAGCATGGGGCGTGGGACTCCGAACACCGGGGAGCTGTTTTTT; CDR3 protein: CATSMGRGTPNTGELFF
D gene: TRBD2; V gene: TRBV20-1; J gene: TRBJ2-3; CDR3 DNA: TGCAGTGCCCTGACTAGCGAGACGCAGTATTTT; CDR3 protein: CSALTSETQYF
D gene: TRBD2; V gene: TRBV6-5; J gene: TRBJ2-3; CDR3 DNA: TGTGCCAGCAGTTACTCGTCTAGCGGCGGCACAGATAAGCAGTATTTT; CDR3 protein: CASSYSSSGGTDKQYF
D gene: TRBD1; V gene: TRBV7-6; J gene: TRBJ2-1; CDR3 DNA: TGTGCCAGCAGCAGGGACAGGGTGGTCGCCAATGAGCAGTTCTTC; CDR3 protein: CASSRDRVVANEQFF
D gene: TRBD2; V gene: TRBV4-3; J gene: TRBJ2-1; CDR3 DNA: TGCGCCAGCAGCCAAGTTTACACTAGCGGAGACCTCAATGAGCAGTTCTTC; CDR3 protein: CASSQVYTSGDLNEQFF
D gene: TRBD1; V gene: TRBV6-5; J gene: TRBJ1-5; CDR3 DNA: TGTGCCAGCAGGCGAGGGGGCGAAAGCAATCAGCCCCAGCATTTT; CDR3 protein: CASRRGGESNQPQHF
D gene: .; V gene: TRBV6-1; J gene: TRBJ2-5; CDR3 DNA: TGTGCCAGCAGTGTAGACAGGCTACCCTCGAGCATCCAGTACTTC; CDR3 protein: CASSVDRLPSSIQYF
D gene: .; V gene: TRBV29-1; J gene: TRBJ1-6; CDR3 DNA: TGCAGCGTTCAGACAGGCTCCTATAATTCACCCCTCCACTTT; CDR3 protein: CSVQTGSYNSPLHF
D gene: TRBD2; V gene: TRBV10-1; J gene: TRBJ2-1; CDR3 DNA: TGCGCCACCGGAGGGTCCGGTGTGCTAGCGGGAGGGCCTTACAATGAGCAGTTCTTC; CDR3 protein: CATGGSGVLAGGPYNEQFF
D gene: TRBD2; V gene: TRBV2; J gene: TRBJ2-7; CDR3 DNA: TGTGCCAGCGAGACTAGCGGGGGTAGCGAGCAGTACTTC; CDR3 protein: CASETSGGSEQYF
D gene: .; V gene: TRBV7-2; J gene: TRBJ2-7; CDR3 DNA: TGTGCCAGCAGCTTCACAGGGACCACTCCAAACGAGCAGTACTTC; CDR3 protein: CASSFTGTTPNEQYF
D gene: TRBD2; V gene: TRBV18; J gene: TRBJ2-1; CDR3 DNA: TGTGCCAGCTCACCTAGCGGGGGGAGCGATGAGCAGTTCTTC; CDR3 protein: CASSPSGGSDEQFF
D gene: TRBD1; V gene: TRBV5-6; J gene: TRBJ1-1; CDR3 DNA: TGTGCCAGCAGCTTGGTACAGGGGGTCAGCACTGAAGCTTTCTTT; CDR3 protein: CASSLVQGVSTEAFF
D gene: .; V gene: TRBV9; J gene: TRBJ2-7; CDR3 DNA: TGTGCCAGCAGCGTAGTCGGGGTCAGTTTCCACTACGAGCAGTACTTC; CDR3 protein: CASSVVGVSFHYEQYF
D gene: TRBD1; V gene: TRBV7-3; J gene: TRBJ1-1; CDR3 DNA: TGTGCCAGCAGCGAACAGGGGTTGGACACTGAAGCTTTCTTT; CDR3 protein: CASSEQGLDTEAFF
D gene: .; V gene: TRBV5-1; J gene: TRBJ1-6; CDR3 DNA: TGCGCCAGCAGCGTTACCGGGACTTATAATTCACCCCTCCACTTT; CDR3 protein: CASSVTGTYNSPLHF
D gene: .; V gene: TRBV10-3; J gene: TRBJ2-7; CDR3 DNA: TGTGCCATCAGTGAGTCTAGTAACGAGCAGTACTTC; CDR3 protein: CAISESSNEQYF
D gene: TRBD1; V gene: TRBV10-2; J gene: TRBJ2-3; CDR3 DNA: TGCGCCAGCAGTGAACAGGGGGGAGATACGCAGTATTTT; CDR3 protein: CASSEQGGDTQYF
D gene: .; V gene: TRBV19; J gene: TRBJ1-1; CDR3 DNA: TGTGCCAGTAGTATTTTCCCAGGGTTGAACACTGAAGCTTTCTTT; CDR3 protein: CASSIFPGLNTEAFF
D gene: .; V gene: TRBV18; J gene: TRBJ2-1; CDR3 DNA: TGTGCCAGCTCACCCCCCGGCTTTCGAGGTAACAATGAGCAGTTCTTC; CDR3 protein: CASSPPGFRGNNEQFF
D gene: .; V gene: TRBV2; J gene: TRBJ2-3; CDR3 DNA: TGTGCCAGCAGTGTCCGTGGGGGGTCTAGCACAGATACGCAGTATTTT; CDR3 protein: CASSVRGGSSTDTQYF
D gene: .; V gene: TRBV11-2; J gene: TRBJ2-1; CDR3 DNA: TGTGCCAGCAGCACCTATACGGGTCGTAATGAGCAGTTCTTC; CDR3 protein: CASSTYTGRNEQFF
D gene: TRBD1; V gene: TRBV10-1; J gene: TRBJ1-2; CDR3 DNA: TGCGCCAGCCGGGGACAGGGACCAAACTATGGCTACACCTTC; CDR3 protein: CASRGQGPNYGYTF
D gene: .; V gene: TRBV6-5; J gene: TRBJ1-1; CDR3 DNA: TGTGCCAGCAACCCGCTAGGCGGGAACACTGAAGCTTTCTTT; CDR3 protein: CASNPLGGNTEAFF
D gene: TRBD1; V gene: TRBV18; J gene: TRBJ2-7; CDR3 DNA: TGTGCCAGCTCACTCCCGGGGACAGGGAGAAGGTACGAGCAGTACTTC; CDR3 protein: CASSLPGTGRRYEQYF
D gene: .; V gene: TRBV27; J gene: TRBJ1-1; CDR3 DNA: TGTGCCAGCAGGCCCGACTTGCCCGGGGCTGAAGCTTTCTTT; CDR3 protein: CASRPDLPGAEAFF
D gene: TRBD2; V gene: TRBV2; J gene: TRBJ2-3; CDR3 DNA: TGTGCCAGCATAGCGGGGAAAACAGATACGCAGTATTTT; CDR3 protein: CASIAGKTDTQYF
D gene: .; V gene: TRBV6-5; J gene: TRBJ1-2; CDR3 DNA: TGTGCCAGCCGAAAAAACAGGGACGCGGGCTACACCTTC; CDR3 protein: CASRKNRDAGYTF
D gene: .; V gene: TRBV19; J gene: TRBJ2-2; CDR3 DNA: TGTGCCAGTAGTATATGGCAGGGGAGCGGGGAGCTGTTTTTT; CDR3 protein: CASSIWQGSGELFF
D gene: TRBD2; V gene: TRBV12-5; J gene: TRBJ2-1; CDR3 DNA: TGTGCTAGTGGTTTGGTATGGGTTTCTAGCGGGGGGCTATACAATGAGCAGTTCTTC; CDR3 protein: CASGLVWVSSGGLYNEQFF
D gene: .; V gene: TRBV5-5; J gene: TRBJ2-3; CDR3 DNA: TGTGCCAGCAGCTTGGGGACTATGCAGTATTTT; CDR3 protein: CASSLGTMQYF
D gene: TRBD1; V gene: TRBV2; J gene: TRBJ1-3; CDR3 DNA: TGTGCCAGCAGGGACAGGGCCAACTCTGGAAACACCATATATTTT; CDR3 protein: CASRDRANSGNTIYF
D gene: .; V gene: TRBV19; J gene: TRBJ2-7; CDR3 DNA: TGTGCCAGTAGTATAGATAACCCGGCCTACGAGCAGTACTTC; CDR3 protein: CASSIDNPAYEQYF
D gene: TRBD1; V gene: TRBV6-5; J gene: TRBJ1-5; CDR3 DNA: TGTGCCAGCAGTCCTGACAGGGCGAGCAATCAGCCCCAGCATTTT; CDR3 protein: CASSPDRASNQPQHF
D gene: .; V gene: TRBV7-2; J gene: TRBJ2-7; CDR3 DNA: TGTGCCAGCAGCTTAGGCTCGGGGGTGCGGGCCGTGGAGCAGTACTTC; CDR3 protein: CASSLGSGVRAVEQYF
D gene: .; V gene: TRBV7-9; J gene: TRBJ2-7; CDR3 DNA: TGTGCCAGCAGCTTGGCAACAGGCTACGAGCAGTACTTC; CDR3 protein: CASSLATGYEQYF
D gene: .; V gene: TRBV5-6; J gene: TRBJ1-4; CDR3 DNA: TGTGCCAGCAGCTTGGGACAGCCTAATGAAAAACTGTTTTTT; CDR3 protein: CASSLGQPNEKLFF
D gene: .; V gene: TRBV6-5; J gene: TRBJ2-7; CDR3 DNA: TGTGCCAGCAGTTACTCTGACAGCTCCTACGAGCAGTACTTC; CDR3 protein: CASSYSDSSYEQYF
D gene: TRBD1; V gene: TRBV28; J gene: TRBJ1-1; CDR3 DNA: TGTGCCAGCAGTTCCGGGACAGCGTACCTTACTGAAGCTTTCTTT; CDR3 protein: CASSSGTAYLTEAFF
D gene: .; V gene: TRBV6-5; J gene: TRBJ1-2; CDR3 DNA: TGTGCCAGCAGTACCCGTGGAGGCTATGGCTACACCTTC; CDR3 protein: CASSTRGGYGYTF
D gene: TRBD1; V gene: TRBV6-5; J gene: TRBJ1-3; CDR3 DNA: TGTGCCAGCAGTCAAGACAGGGCCTCTGGAAACAACATATATTTT; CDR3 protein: CASSQDRASGNNIYF
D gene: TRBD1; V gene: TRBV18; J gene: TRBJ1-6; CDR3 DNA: TGTGCCAGCTCACCGGACAGGGGCTCACCCCTCCACTTT; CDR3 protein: CASSPDRGSPLHF
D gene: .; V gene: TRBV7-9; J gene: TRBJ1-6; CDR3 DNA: TGTGCCAGCAGCTTATCCCTTAATTCACCCCTCCACTTT; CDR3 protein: CASSLSLNSPLHF